These T cell receptor beta chains were read from a single sample in a study of cytomegalovirus exposure and HLA in healthy donors. TCRdb keeps only in-frame clones here, not all; method: immunoSEQ multiplex PCR. The data show approximately 58,000 clones, 85% to 95% seen once. The sequenced material came from PBMCs. The origin of the receptors is a young man in good health and CMV-seronegative. The CDR3 runs from the conserved cysteine through the conserved F or W. A D gene is named only where the DNA matches it firmly. Not all rows give a size; the values are once, few, many and, for expanded clones, a class.

v_gene	len	abundance	d_gene	j_gene	CDR3aa	CDR3nt
TRBV10-1	13	-	-	TRBJ2-3	CASSEGAPGTQYF	TGCGCCAGCAGTGAGGGGGCTCCGGGTACGCAGTATTTT
TRBV30	12	-	-	TRBJ1-1	CAWSIRWTEAFF	TGTGCCTGGAGTATCCGGTGGACTGAAGCTTTCTTT
TRBV29-1	16	-	-	TRBJ2-4	CSVIPGQPDSKNIQYF	TGCAGCGTTATCCCCGGACAGCCGGACTCCAAAAACATTCAGTACTTC
TRBV7-2	14	-	TRBD1	TRBJ1-5	CASSSATGGEPQHF	TGTGCCAGCAGCTCAGCGACAGGGGGAGAGCCCCAGCATTTT
TRBV4-3	15	-	-	TRBJ2-1	CASSQDPDSDNEQFF	TGCGCCAGCAGCCAAGATCCGGACAGCGACAATGAGCAGTTCTTC
TRBV27	10	-	-	TRBJ2-7	CATNFPEQYF	TGTGCCACTAACTTCCCCGAGCAGTACTTC
TRBV4-3	16	once	-	TRBJ2-2	CASSQDLQGNTGELFF	TGCGCCAGCAGCCAAGATCTGCAGGGGAACACCGGGGAGCTGTTTTTT
TRBV30	19	-	TRBD2	TRBJ2-1	CAWSDSGTSGRVSYNEQFF	TGTGCCTGGAGTGATTCGGGGACTAGCGGGAGGGTCTCTTACAATGAGCAGTTCTTC
TRBV2	16	-	-	TRBJ1-5	CASSRRRTDSNQPQHF	TGTGCCAGCAGTAGAAGAAGGACAGATAGCAATCAGCCCCAGCATTTT
TRBV19	13	-	-	TRBJ1-5	CASTRGQNQPQHF	TGTGCCAGTACAAGGGGACAAAATCAGCCCCAGCATTTT
TRBV7-9	15	-	TRBD2	TRBJ2-2	CASSRKRENTGELFF	TGTGCCAGCAGCCGAAAGCGGGAGAACACCGGGGAGCTGTTTTTT
TRBV5-5	15	-	TRBD1	TRBJ2-1	CASSQDRDSYNEQFF	TGTGCCAGCAGCCAGGACAGGGACTCCTACAATGAGCAGTTCTTC
TRBV7-9	16	-	TRBD1	TRBJ2-4	CASSPGTGLAKNIQYF	TGTGCCAGCAGCCCAGGGACAGGGCTAGCCAAAAACATTCAGTACTTC
TRBV10-3	17	-	TRBD1	TRBJ2-1	CAIRRQGSPSSYNEQFF	TGTGCCATCAGGCGACAGGGGTCCCCAAGCTCCTACAATGAGCAGTTCTTC
TRBV5-1	13	-	TRBD1	TRBJ1-2	CASSPGQGYGYTF	TGCGCCAGCAGCCCGGGACAGGGGTATGGCTACACCTTC
TRBV7-2	17	-	-	TRBJ1-2	CASSLGGVGGRTYGYTF	TGTGCCAGCAGCTTAGGAGGGGTCGGGGGGCGCACATATGGCTACACCTTC
TRBV7-2	12	-	-	TRBJ1-1	CASSWRPSEAFF	TGTGCCAGCAGCTGGAGGCCGTCTGAAGCTTTCTTT
TRBV7-2	15	-	TRBD1	TRBJ1-2	CASSPDRDKHYGYTF	TGTGCCAGCAGCCCAGACAGGGACAAACACTATGGCTACACCTTC
TRBV27	14	once	TRBD2	TRBJ2-7	CARGEGREPYEQYF	TGTGCCAGGGGGGAGGGGCGGGAGCCCTACGAGCAGTACTTC
TRBV19	15	-	-	TRBJ2-7	CASSMPARGIYEQYF	TGTGCCAGTAGTATGCCGGCCAGGGGTATCTACGAGCAGTACTTC
TRBV18	13	-	-	TRBJ2-7	CASSPGHNYEQYF	TGTGCCAGCTCACCGGGACACAACTACGAGCAGTACTTC
TRBV4-1	15	-	-	TRBJ2-1	CASSQDGQFYNEQFF	TGCGCCAGCAGCCAAGATGGACAATTCTACAATGAGCAGTTCTTC
TRBV5-1	16	-	-	TRBJ2-2	CASSLKEGAGTGELFF	TGCGCCAGCAGCTTGAAGGAGGGGGCAGGCACCGGGGAGCTGTTTTTT
TRBV5-4	15	-	TRBD1	TRBJ2-7	CASSLGDRTYYEQYF	TGTGCCAGCAGCTTGGGGGACAGGACATACTACGAGCAGTACTTC
TRBV19	13	-	-	TRBJ1-1	CASAGTLNTEAFF	TGTGCCAGTGCCGGGACACTGAACACTGAAGCTTTCTTT
TRBV4-3	15	-	TRBD1	TRBJ2-7	CASSLATGDPYEQYF	TGCGCCAGCAGCCTAGCTACAGGGGACCCCTACGAGCAGTACTTC
TRBV18	15	-	-	TRBJ1-1	CASSLDRVLNTEAFF	TGTGCCAGCTCACTAGACCGGGTTCTGAACACTGAAGCTTTCTTT
TRBV5-5	15	once	-	TRBJ1-1	CASSLQGRENTEAFF	TGTGCCAGCAGCTTGCAAGGGAGGGAGAACACTGAAGCTTTCTTT
TRBV11-2	17	-	TRBD2	TRBJ2-5	CASSPPTRLARQETQYF	TGTGCCAGCAGCCCCCCCACTCGACTAGCGCGACAAGAGACCCAGTACTTC
TRBV4-1	13	-	-	TRBJ1-1	CASSQDSGGGAFF	TGCGCCAGCAGCCAAGATTCGGGGGGAGGTGCTTTCTTT
TRBV28	15	-	TRBD1	TRBJ1-4	CASSRQQGINEKLFF	TGTGCCAGCAGCCGCCAACAGGGGATAAATGAAAAACTGTTTTTT
TRBV28	17	-	TRBD1	TRBJ1-4	CASSPGGLQRGGEKLFF	TGTGCCAGCAGTCCAGGGGGGTTACAAAGGGGCGGTGAAAAACTGTTTTTT
TRBV6-5	13	-	-	TRBJ2-5	CASSYGHGETQYF	TGTGCCAGCAGTTACGGACACGGTGAGACCCAGTACTTC
TRBV28	13	-	-	TRBJ2-3	CASSLRGPDTQYF	TGTGCCAGCAGTTTAAGGGGCCCAGATACGCAGTATTTT
TRBV18	15	-	-	TRBJ2-7	CASSRSWTDTYEQYF	TGTGCCAGCTCCCGATCGTGGACAGATACCTACGAGCAGTACTTC
TRBV5-1	20	once	-	TRBJ2-6	CASSLFLGAPSSSGANVLTF	TGCGCCAGCAGCTTGTTTTTGGGGGCCCCATCTAGCTCTGGGGCCAACGTCCTGACTTTC
TRBV29-1	12	-	-	TRBJ1-2	CSVPTRFYGYTF	TGCAGCGTTCCGACAAGATTCTATGGCTACACCTTC
TRBV29-1	13	-	-	TRBJ1-1	CSVEVGLYTEAFF	TGCAGCGTTGAAGTCGGGTTGTACACTGAAGCTTTCTTT
TRBV5-6	13	once	-	TRBJ1-2	CASSLGGGYGYTF	TGTGCCAGCAGCTTGGGCGGGGGCTATGGCTACACCTTC
TRBV5-1	15	-	-	TRBJ2-3	CASSLLSRGTDTQYF	TGCGCCAGCAGCTTACTTTCGAGGGGCACAGATACGCAGTATTTT
TRBV4-1	16	-	-	TRBJ1-1	CASSQASDLMRTEAFF	TGCGCCAGCAGCCAAGCTTCCGACCTTATGAGGACTGAAGCTTTCTTT
TRBV29-1	12	-	TRBD1	TRBJ1-2	CSVGQGLSGYTF	TGCAGCGTTGGACAGGGCCTCTCTGGCTACACCTTC
TRBV10-3	16	-	TRBD1	TRBJ2-7	CAISETNRGLSYEQYF	TGTGCCATCAGTGAGACCAACAGGGGCCTTTCCTACGAGCAGTACTTC
TRBV27	13	-	TRBD2	TRBJ2-7	CASKRDYFYEQYF	TGTGCCAGCAAACGGGACTACTTCTACGAGCAGTACTTC
TRBV11-2	15	-	TRBD2	TRBJ2-7	CASSWATSTGYEQYF	TGTGCCAGCAGCTGGGCGACTAGCACTGGCTACGAGCAGTACTTC
TRBV28	11	-	-	TRBJ2-3	CASTSTDTQYF	TGTGCCAGCACTAGCACAGATACGCAGTATTTT